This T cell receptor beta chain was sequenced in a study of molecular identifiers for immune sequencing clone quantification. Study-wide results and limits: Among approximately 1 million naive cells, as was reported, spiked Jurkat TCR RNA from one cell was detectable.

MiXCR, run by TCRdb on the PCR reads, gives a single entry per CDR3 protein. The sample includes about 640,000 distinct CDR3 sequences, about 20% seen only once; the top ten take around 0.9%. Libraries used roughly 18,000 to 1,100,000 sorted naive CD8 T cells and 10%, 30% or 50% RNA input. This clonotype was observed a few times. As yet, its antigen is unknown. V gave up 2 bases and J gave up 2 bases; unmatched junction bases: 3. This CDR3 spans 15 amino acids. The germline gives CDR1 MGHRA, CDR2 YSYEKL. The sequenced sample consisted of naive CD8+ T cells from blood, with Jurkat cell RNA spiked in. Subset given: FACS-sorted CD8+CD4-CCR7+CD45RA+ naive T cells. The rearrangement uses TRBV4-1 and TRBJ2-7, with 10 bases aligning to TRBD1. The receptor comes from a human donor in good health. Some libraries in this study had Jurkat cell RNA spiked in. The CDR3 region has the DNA TGCGCCAGCAGCCAACGCGGGACAGGGGCCTACGAGCAGTACTTC. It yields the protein CASSQRGTGAYEQYF.